Listed below are T cell receptor beta chains from one sample, sequenced in a study of T cells in Graves' hyperthyroidism and ophthalmopathy. TCRdb processed the multiplex PCR reads anew with MiXCR; each CDR3 protein has one entry. The data contain a few hundred thousand distinct CDR3 sequences, 15% to 18% of them singletons. The sequencing sample was made of blood. The receptor set was obtained from a woman in her twenties or thirties with Graves' hyperthyroidism. CDR3s include the opening cysteine and the closing phenylalanine or tryptophan. A D gene is named only where the DNA matches it firmly. Not all rows give a size; the values are once, few, many and, for expanded clones, a class.

V gene	D gene	J gene	clone size	CDR3 protein	CDR3 DNA
TRBV6-1	.	TRBJ2-3	many	CASSQQRGNTDTQYF	TGTGCCAGCAGTCAACAAAGAGGAAACACAGATACGCAGTATTTT
TRBV20-1	.	TRBJ2-1	many	CSPWGRGLGDEQFF	TGCAGCCCCTGGGGGAGGGGGCTTGGGGATGAGCAGTTCTTC
TRBV24-1	TRBD2	TRBJ2-3	.	CATRGSGRASDTQYF	TGTGCCACCAGGGGTAGCGGGAGGGCCTCTGATACGCAGTATTTT
TRBV10-1	.	TRBJ2-7	.	CASSSTGTPYEQYF	TGCGCCAGCAGCTCAACAGGGACGCCCTACGAGCAGTACTTC
TRBV10-2	.	TRBJ1-3	.	CASSGDLRNTIYF	TGCGCCAGCAGTGGGGACCTTCGAAACACCATATATTTT
TRBV28	.	TRBJ2-7	many	CASRPPEGFYEQYF	TGTGCCAGCAGGCCCCCGGAGGGATTCTACGAGCAGTACTTC
TRBV7-2	TRBD2	TRBJ2-3	.	CASSIPGLASLASTDTQYF	TGTGCCAGCAGCATACCGGGACTAGCGTCATTGGCTAGCACAGATACGCAGTATTTT
TRBV25-1	TRBD2	TRBJ2-7	once	CASSAESGSGRYEQYF	TGTGCCAGCAGTGCGGAAAGCGGGAGCGGGCGATACGAGCAGTACTTC
TRBV12-3/TRBV12-4	.	TRBJ1-5	many	CASSLSRLNQPQHF	TGTGCCAGCAGTTTATCCAGGTTAAATCAGCCCCAGCATTTT
TRBV11-1	.	TRBJ1-1	many	CASSLLAENTEAFF	TGTGCCAGCAGCTTATTGGCGGAAAACACTGAAGCTTTCTTT
TRBV5-8	TRBD2	TRBJ2-2	many	CASGVGGRHTGELFF	TGTGCCAGCGGGGTCGGCGGGAGGCACACCGGGGAGCTGTTTTTT
TRBV6-5	.	TRBJ2-3	many	CASSWRGSTDTQYF	TGTGCCAGCAGTTGGCGGGGTAGCACAGATACGCAGTATTTT
TRBV30	.	TRBJ2-2	few	CAWSARFGGSVGELFF	TGTGCCTGGAGTGCCCGTTTTGGGGGGAGCGTCGGGGAGCTGTTTTTT
TRBV5-1	TRBD2	TRBJ2-7	many	CASSLASGESYEQYF	TGCGCCAGCAGCTTGGCTAGCGGAGAATCCTACGAGCAGTACTTC
TRBV28	.	TRBJ1-5	many	CASSLSGIPMQPQHF	TGTGCCAGCAGTTTATCAGGGATCCCCATGCAGCCCCAGCATTTT
TRBV20-1	.	TRBJ2-7	.	CSATPASTSYEQYF	TGCAGTGCTACACCAGCTAGCACTTCCTACGAGCAGTACTTC
TRBV5-1	.	TRBJ2-7	many	CASSLEGGGDYEQYF	TGCGCCAGCAGCTTGGAGGGAGGGGGCGACTACGAGCAGTACTTC
TRBV2	TRBD1	TRBJ1-1	many	CASRRGTAGNTEAFF	TGTGCCAGCAGGCGCGGGACAGCCGGGAACACTGAAGCTTTCTTT
TRBV15	.	TRBJ1-2	many	CATSRDWGRIPFNYGYTF	TGTGCCACCAGCAGAGATTGGGGACGGATCCCCTTTAACTATGGCTACACCTTC
TRBV12-3/TRBV12-4	.	TRBJ2-3	many	CASINSIKGFLGTDTQYF	TGTGCCAGCATTAACTCTATAAAGGGGTTTCTCGGCACAGATACGCAGTATTTT
TRBV30	.	TRBJ2-7	many	CAVRGATYEQYF	TGTGCCGTCCGGGGGGCTACCTACGAGCAGTACTTC
TRBV19	.	TRBJ1-4	.	CASSRSHPRTPTNEKLFF	TGTGCCAGTAGCCGATCCCATCCGCGGACTCCAACTAATGAAAAACTGTTTTTT
TRBV19	.	TRBJ2-4	.	CASSIGAAKAKNIQYF	TGTGCCAGTAGTATCGGGGCCGCCAAAGCCAAAAACATTCAGTACTTC
TRBV29-1	TRBD1	TRBJ1-2	.	CSVGKDRDSYGYTF	TGCAGCGTTGGCAAGGACAGGGATAGTTATGGCTACACCTTC
TRBV11-3	.	TRBJ1-5	few	CASSLDGGTQPQHF	TGTGCCAGCAGCTTAGATGGGGGAACTCAGCCCCAGCATTTT
TRBV6-1	TRBD1	TRBJ1-6	few	CASSEGGTGVSPLHF	TGTGCCAGCAGTGAAGGGGGGACAGGCGTCTCACCCCTCCACTTT
TRBV11-2	.	TRBJ2-3	many	CASSFWTDTDTQYF	TGTGCCAGCAGCTTTTGGACAGACACAGATACGCAGTATTTT
TRBV5-1	.	TRBJ1-1	once	CASTTGLGGTEAFF	TGCGCCAGCACCACCGGCCTTGGGGGAACTGAAGCTTTCTTT
TRBV6-1	TRBD2	TRBJ2-7	.	CASTNWTSYEQYF	TGTGCCAGCACTAACTGGACTAGCTACGAGCAGTACTTC
TRBV27	.	TRBJ2-1	many	CASRLSALSEQFF	TGTGCCAGCAGACTGTCCGCGCTGAGTGAGCAGTTCTTC
TRBV6-2/TRBV6-3	TRBD2	TRBJ2-1	.	CASSWTSGRFSYNEQFF	TGTGCCAGCAGTTGGACTAGCGGGAGGTTCTCCTACAATGAGCAGTTCTTC
TRBV7-8	.	TRBJ2-2	many	CASSHDSANTGELFF	TGTGCCAGCAGCCACGACAGCGCGAACACCGGGGAGCTGTTTTTT
TRBV4-1	TRBD1	TRBJ2-7	few	CASSQDPDRAEQYF	TGCGCCAGCAGCCAAGATCCTGACAGGGCCGAGCAGTACTTC
TRBV6-1	.	TRBJ1-2	few	CASSKGTRAAGYTF	TGTGCCAGCAGTAAGGGGACGAGAGCGGCCGGCTACACCTTC
TRBV5-1	.	TRBJ2-6	few	CASSPLGGTGANVLTF	TGCGCCAGCAGCCCCTTAGGGGGAACTGGGGCCAACGTCCTGACTTTC
TRBV25-1	.	TRBJ1-1	.	CASTYGLPNTEAFF	TGTGCCAGCACCTATGGACTTCCGAACACTGAAGCTTTCTTT
TRBV11-2	.	TRBJ2-1	many	CASSSGANEQFF	TGTGCCAGCAGCTCCGGGGCAAATGAGCAGTTCTTC
TRBV5-6	.	TRBJ1-5	few	CASGLSQRLVQPQHF	TGTGCCAGCGGCTTGTCCCAGCGTCTCGTGCAGCCCCAGCATTTT
TRBV4-3	TRBD1	TRBJ1-5	many	CASSQGQGANQPQHF	TGCGCCAGCAGCCAAGGACAGGGAGCCAATCAGCCCCAGCATTTT
TRBV20-1	.	TRBJ2-2	many	CSAAGAYRGELFF	TGCAGTGCCGCCGGGGCCTATAGAGGGGAGCTGTTTTTT
TRBV6-1	TRBD1	TRBJ2-3	many	CASSKDRGGTDTQYF	TGTGCCAGCAGCAAAGACAGGGGGGGCACAGATACGCAGTATTTT
TRBV10-3	TRBD1	TRBJ2-3	few	CATRASGGVSSGQTDTQYF	TGTGCCACCAGGGCCTCAGGGGGCGTTTCCTCGGGGCAAACAGATACGCAGTATTTT
TRBV9	TRBD2	TRBJ2-3	many	CASSVVGGGGTDTQYF	TGTGCCAGCAGCGTAGTTGGGGGAGGGGGCACAGATACGCAGTATTTT
TRBV7-6	TRBD2	TRBJ2-3	.	CASSSYSGRDTDTQYF	TGTGCCAGCAGCTCGTATAGCGGGAGGGACACAGATACGCAGTATTTT
TRBV20-1	TRBD2	TRBJ2-7	many	CSARGEGDYEQYF	TGCAGTGCTAGAGGGGAGGGAGACTACGAGCAGTACTTC
TRBV3-1	TRBD1	TRBJ2-1	many	CASSQEGTGLSYNEQFF	TGTGCCAGCAGCCAAGAAGGGACAGGCCTCTCCTACAATGAGCAGTTCTTC
TRBV24-1	TRBD1	TRBJ2-7	.	CATSDAGQGSGEQYF	TGTGCCACCAGTGATGCGGGACAGGGAAGTGGCGAGCAGTACTTC
TRBV11-2	.	TRBJ2-3	.	CASSLTFDTQYF	TGTGCCAGCAGCTTGACATTTGATACGCAGTATTTT
TRBV6-1	TRBD1	TRBJ1-2	many	CASSGQGSYGYTF	TGTGCCAGCAGTGGACAGGGGAGCTATGGCTACACCTTC
TRBV7-2	.	TRBJ2-2	many	CASSLGSANTGELFF	TGTGCCAGCAGCTTAGGCTCGGCAAACACCGGGGAGCTGTTTTTT
TRBV27	.	TRBJ1-1	many	CASSLNPGNTEAFF	TGTGCCAGCAGTTTAAACCCAGGAAACACTGAAGCTTTCTTT